A selection of T cell receptor beta chains follows, all from one sample in a study of OX40 agonist ivuxolimab in advanced cancers. Produced via immunoSEQ multiplex PCR; TCRdb's table is partial and in-frame only. The repertoire holds over 30,000 clones, with roughly 90% as singletons. The source was CD4+ or CD8+ T cells sorted from blood, collected in a trial of the OX40 agonist ivuxolimab. The receptors derive from an adult with an advanced solid tumor such as melanoma, head and neck, liver or kidney cancer. CDR3s include the opening cysteine and the closing phenylalanine or tryptophan. The D gene is left open where the match is weak. Not all rows give a size; the values are once, few, many and, for expanded clones, a class.

D gene	J gene	V gene	clone size	CDR3 DNA	CDR3 protein
-	TRBJ1-1	TRBV28	-	TGTGCCAGCAGTTTGGTTATAGGGTCGAACACTGAAGCTTTCTTT	CASSLVIGSNTEAFF
TRBD1	TRBJ2-5	TRBV7-2	-	TGTGCCAGCAGCTTAGGTATCGGGACAGAGCAAGAGACCCAGTACTTC	CASSLGIGTEQETQYF
TRBD2	TRBJ2-2	TRBV5-1	-	TGCGCCAGCAGCTTGTTAGCGGGGCTAAACACCGGGGAGCTGTTTTTT	CASSLLAGLNTGELFF
TRBD1	TRBJ1-2	TRBV7-9	once	TGTGCATCCACCGAGGGACAGTACTTCTATGGCTACACCTTC	CASTEGQYFYGYTF
-	TRBJ2-7	TRBV4-1	-	TGCGCCAGCAGCCAAGTGATAGGGGGGAAATACGAGCAGTACTTC	CASSQVIGGKYEQYF
-	TRBJ2-7	TRBV1	-	TGCACCAGCAGCCAAGATGGATGGGCTAGCGCGACCTACGAGCAGTACTTC	CTSSQDGWASATYEQYF
-	TRBJ2-1	TRBV19	once	TGTGCCAGTAGTATAGAGGGGGGTAGACTAGTTAGGAATGAGCAGTTCTTC	CASSIEGGRLVRNEQFF
-	TRBJ2-7	TRBV2	-	TGTGCCAGCAGTGTGTTAAGGGACTACGAGCAGTACTTC	CASSVLRDYEQYF
TRBD1	TRBJ2-1	TRBV6-1	-	TGTGCCAGCATGAGGACAGGGGGAGCTTACAATGAGCAGTTCTTC	CASMRTGGAYNEQFF
-	TRBJ1-1	TRBV27	-	TGTGCCAGCAGTTTGACCATTTACACTGAAGCTTTCTTT	CASSLTIYTEAFF
-	TRBJ1-2	TRBV7-9	-	TGTGCCAGCAGCTTAGCGACAGAGAATGGCTACACCTTC	CASSLATENGYTF
-	TRBJ1-2	TRBV7-2	-	TGTGCCAGCAGCTTAGGAGGAGCCAGGGTACCGGATGGCTACACCTTC	CASSLGGARVPDGYTF
TRBD1	TRBJ1-5	TRBV25-1	-	TGTGCCAGCAGGGCGGGAGGGGGCCTTAATCAGCCCCAGCATTTT	CASRAGGGLNQPQHF
-	TRBJ2-3	TRBV19	-	TGTGCCAGTAGTTTAAGCCAGCGTTCCACAGATACGCAGTATTTT	CASSLSQRSTDTQYF
-	TRBJ1-1	TRBV2	-	TGTGCCAGCAGTGAAGAGGTATTGAACACTGAAGCTTTCTTT	CASSEEVLNTEAFF
-	TRBJ2-4	TRBV5-6	-	TGTGCCAGCAGCTTGGTTTACGGCAGGGGAAGTGGAAACATTCAGTACTTC	CASSLVYGRGSGNIQYF
-	TRBJ2-1	TRBV28	-	TGTCGGAGTATGGGCTCCTACAATGAGCAGTTCTTC	CRSMGSYNEQFF
-	TRBJ2-7	TRBV5-1	-	TGCGCCAGCAGCTTCGGACGGAACTCCTACGAGCAGTACTTC	CASSFGRNSYEQYF
-	TRBJ1-5	TRBV6-5	-	TGTGCCAGCAGATCGCTTGGCAATCAGCCCCAGCATTTT	CASRSLGNQPQHF
TRBD1	TRBJ1-2	TRBV4-3	-	TGCGCCAGCAGCCAAGATCTGGGACAGCCCTATGGCTACACCTTC	CASSQDLGQPYGYTF
-	TRBJ2-6	TRBV2	once	TGTGCCAGCAGAAAGGGAGGGGGTTCTGGGGCCAACGTCCTGACTTTC	CASRKGGGSGANVLTF
-	TRBJ2-3	TRBV28	-	TGTGCCAGCAGCAGCACAGATACGCAGTATTTT	CASSSTDTQYF
-	TRBJ1-1	TRBV29-1	-	TGCAGCGTTGAAGATCCTACTGGGGTCAACACTGAAGCTTTCTTT	CSVEDPTGVNTEAFF
TRBD2	TRBJ2-1	TRBV7-2	-	TGTGCCAGCAGAAGAAAAGGACTAGCGTTCAATGAGCAGTTCTTC	CASRRKGLAFNEQFF
-	TRBJ1-2	TRBV5-4	-	TGTGCCAGCAGCTTGTCGGCAGGGGCCCAAGGTGTCACCTTC	CASSLSAGAQGVTF
-	TRBJ1-3	TRBV7-9	-	TGTGCCAGCAGCTTCCTAGACAGTTACTCTGGAAACACCATATATTTT	CASSFLDSYSGNTIYF
-	TRBJ1-4	TRBV2	-	TGTGCCAGCAGCCGGGACCGGGAAAAACTGTTTTTT	CASSRDREKLFF